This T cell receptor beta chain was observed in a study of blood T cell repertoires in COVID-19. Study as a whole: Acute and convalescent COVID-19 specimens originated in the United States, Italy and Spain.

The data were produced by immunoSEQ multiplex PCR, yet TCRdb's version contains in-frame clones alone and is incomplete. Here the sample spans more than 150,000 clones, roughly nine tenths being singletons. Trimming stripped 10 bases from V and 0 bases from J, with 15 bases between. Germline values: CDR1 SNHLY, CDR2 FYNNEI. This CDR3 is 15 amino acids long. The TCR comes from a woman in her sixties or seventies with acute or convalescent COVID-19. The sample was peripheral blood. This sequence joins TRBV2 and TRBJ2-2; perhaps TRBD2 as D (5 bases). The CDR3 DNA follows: TGTGCCACCGGGGAAGGGATCCCGAACACCGGGGAGCTGTTTTTT. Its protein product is CATGEGIPNTGELFF.